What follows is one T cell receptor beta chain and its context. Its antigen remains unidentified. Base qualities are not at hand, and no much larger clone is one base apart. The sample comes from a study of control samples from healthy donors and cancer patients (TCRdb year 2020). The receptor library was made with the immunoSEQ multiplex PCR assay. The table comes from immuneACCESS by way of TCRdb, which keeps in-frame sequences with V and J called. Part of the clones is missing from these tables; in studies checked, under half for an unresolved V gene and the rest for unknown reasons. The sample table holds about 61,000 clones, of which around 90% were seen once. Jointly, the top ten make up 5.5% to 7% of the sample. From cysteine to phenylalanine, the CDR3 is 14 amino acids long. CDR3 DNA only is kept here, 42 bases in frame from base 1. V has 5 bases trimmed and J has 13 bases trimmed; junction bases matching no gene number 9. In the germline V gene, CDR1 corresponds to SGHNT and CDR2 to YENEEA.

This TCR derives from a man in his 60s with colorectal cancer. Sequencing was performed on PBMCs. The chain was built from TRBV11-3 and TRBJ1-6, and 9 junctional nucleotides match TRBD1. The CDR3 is CASSPPGTGRPLHF. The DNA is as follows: TGTGCCAGCAGCCCACCCGGGACAGGGCGCCCCCTCCACTTT.